This record covers a single T cell receptor (beta chain). Its target is unknown. This specimen belongs to a study of T-cell memory formation after mild COVID-19. Germline V gene lookup returns CDR1 SNHLY and CDR2 FYNNEI. The V segment lost 2 bases and the J segment 2 bases; nucleotides outside the gene matches: 2. This CDR3 contains 14 residues. Study-level results: Some SARS-CoV-2-responding clones were already detected in memory before infection.

Constant-segment primers and 5'RACE yielded cDNA libraries for TCR alpha and TCR beta, each carrying sample barcodes and UMIs. Via MiXCR, TCRdb re-called the 5' RACE reads, giving one row per CDR3 protein. The sample carries about 110,000 distinct CDR3 sequences, about a sixth recorded once. The chain has TRBV2 and TRBJ2-7; TRBD1 agrees at 8 bases. The sequence was collected from a man between 18 and 29 years old who had mild COVID-19 (a few samples of this study predate the infection). Cell type and time point are not known. The sequenced sample consisted of PBMCs or a T cell subset sorted from them (not recorded which). CDR3 nucleotides: TGTGCCAGCAGTGAACAGGGGGCGACCTACGAGCAGTACGTC. Translation gives CASSEQGATYEQYV.